This TCR beta chain was found in a study of blood T cells in healthy people across ages. General observations from the study: Changes seen in expanded clonotypes were possibly confounded by donor CMV status left unknown. More naive CD4+ cells and higher diversity marked long-lived donors relative to aged donors.

Combining a sample-barcoded 5' primer with a J-beta primer mix, a second PCR ran for about 6 to 12 cycles. In TCRdb, the 5' RACE reads were re-called with MiXCR into one record per CDR3 protein. The sample has about 970,000 distinct CDR3 sequences, roughly 51% seen once. Details on this clonotype: Its antigen is unknown.

V was pared by 6 bases and J by 3 bases, with 10 bases of the junction left unmatched. Per germline, CDR1 MNHNY and CDR2 SVGAGI (reference sequence). This CDR3 contains 15 residues. Collection of 9 to 10 milliliters of peripheral blood was performed for each donor. The TCR sequence derives from a woman aged 55 to 70 in good health. The V gene is TRBV6-6, the J gene TRBJ2-7; 8 nucleotides line up with TRBD2. The sequenced material came from blood. The CDR3: CASRQREGHVYEQYF. For the CDR3, the DNA is TGTGCCAGCAGGCAACGGGAGGGCCATGTCTACGAGCAGTACTTC.